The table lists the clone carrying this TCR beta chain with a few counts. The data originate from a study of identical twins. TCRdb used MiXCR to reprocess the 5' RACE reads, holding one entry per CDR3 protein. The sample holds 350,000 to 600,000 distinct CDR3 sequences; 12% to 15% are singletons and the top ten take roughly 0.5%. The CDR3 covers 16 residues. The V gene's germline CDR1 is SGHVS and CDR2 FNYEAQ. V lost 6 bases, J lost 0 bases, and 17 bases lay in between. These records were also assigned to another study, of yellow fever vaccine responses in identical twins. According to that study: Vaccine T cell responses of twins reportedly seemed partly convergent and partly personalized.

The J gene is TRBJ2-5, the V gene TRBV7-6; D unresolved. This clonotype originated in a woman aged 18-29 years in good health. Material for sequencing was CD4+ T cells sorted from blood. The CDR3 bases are TGTGCCAGCAGTCGTTCGCCCGGCGGAGACCAAGAGACCCAGTACTTC. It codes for CASSRSPGGDQETQYF.